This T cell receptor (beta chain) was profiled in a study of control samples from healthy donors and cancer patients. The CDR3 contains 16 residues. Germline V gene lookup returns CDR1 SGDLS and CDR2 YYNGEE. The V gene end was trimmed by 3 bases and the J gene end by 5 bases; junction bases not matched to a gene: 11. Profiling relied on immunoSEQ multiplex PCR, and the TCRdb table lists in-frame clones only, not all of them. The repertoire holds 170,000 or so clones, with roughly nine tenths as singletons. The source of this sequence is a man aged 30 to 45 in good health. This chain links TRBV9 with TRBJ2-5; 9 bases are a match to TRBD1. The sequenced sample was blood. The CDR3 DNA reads TGTGCCAGCAGCGCCCGGGGACAGGGTCGAGGGGAGACCCAGTACTTC. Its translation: CASSARGQGRGETQYF.